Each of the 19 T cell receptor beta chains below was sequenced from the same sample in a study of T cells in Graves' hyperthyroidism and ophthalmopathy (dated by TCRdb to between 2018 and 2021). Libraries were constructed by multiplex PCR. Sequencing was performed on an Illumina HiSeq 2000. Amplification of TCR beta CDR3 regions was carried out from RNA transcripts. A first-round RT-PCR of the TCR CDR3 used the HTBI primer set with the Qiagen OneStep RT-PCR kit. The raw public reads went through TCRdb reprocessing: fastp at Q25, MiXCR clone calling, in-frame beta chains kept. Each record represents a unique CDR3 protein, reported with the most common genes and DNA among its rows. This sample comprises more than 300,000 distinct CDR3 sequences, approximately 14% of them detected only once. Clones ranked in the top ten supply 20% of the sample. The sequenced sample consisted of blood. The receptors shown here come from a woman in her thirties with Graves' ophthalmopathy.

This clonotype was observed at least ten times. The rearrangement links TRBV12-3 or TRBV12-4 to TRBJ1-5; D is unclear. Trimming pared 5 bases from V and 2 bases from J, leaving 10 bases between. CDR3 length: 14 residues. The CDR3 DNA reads TGTGCCAGCAGTCCCAGCAGAGGCAATCAGCCCCAGCATTTT. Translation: CASSPSRGNQPQHF.

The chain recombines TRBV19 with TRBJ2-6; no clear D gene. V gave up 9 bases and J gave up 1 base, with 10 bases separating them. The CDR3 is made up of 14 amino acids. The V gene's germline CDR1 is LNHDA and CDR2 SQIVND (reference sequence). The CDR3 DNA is TGTGCCAGCTTGAGTTGGTCTGGGGCCAACGTCCTGACTTTC. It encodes CASLSWSGANVLTF.

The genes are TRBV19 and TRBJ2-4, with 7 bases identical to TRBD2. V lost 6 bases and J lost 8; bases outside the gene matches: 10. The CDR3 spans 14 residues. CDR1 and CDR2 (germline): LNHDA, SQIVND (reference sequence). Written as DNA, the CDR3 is TGTGCCAGTAGGGAGTCCGGGACTACTGACATTCAGTACTTC. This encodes CASRESGTTDIQYF.

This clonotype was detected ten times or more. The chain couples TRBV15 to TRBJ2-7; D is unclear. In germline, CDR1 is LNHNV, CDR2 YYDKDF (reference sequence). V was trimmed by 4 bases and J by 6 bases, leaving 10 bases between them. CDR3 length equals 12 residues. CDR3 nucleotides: TGTGCCACCAGCACCGGGCCTAGCGAGCAGTACTTC. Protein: CATSTGPSEQYF.

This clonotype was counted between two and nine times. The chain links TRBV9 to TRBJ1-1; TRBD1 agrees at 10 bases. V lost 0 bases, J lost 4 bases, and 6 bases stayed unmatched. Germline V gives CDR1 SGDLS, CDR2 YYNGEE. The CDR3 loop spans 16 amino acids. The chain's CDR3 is CASSVGQGAGGTEAFF. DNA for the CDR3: TGTGCCAGCAGCGTAGGACAGGGGGCTGGCGGCACTGAAGCTTTCTTT. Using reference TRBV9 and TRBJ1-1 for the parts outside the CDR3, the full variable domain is DSGVTQTPKHLITATGQRVTLRCSPRSGDLSVYWYQQSLDQGLQFLIQYYNGEERAKGNILERFSAQQFPDLHSELNLSSLELGDSALYFCASSVGQGAGGTEAFFGQGTRLTVV.

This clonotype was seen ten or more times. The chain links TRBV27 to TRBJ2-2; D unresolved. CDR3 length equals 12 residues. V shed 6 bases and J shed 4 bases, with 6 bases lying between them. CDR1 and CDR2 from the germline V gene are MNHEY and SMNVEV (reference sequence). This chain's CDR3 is CASSGFTGELFF. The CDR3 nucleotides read TGTGCCAGCAGCGGATTCACCGGGGAGCTGTTTTTT.

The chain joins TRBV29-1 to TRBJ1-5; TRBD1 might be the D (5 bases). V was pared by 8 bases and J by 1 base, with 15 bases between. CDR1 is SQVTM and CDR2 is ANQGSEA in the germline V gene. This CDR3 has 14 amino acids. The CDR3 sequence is CSNLGGGSNQPQHF. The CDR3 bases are TGCAGCAACCTAGGTGGGGGAAGCAATCAGCCCCAGCATTTT.

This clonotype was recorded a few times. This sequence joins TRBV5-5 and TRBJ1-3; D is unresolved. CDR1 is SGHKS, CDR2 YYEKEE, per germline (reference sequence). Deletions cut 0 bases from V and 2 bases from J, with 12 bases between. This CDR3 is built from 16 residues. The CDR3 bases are TGTGCCAGCAGCTTGGCCCCGGGAGACACTGGAAACACCATATATTTT. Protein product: CASSLAPGDTGNTIYF. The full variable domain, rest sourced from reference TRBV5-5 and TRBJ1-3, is DAGVTQSPTHLIKTRGQQVTLRCSPISGHKSVSWYQQVLGQGPQFIFQYYEKEERGRGNFPDRFSARQFPNYSSELNVNALLLGDSALYLCASSLAPGDTGNTIYFGEGSWLTVV.

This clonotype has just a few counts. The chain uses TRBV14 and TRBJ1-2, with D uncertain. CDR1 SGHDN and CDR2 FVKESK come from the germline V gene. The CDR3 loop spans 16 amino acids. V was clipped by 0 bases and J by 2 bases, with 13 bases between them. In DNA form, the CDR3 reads TGTGCCAGCAGCCAAGATCTGGGGAGGTTCAACTATGGCTACACCTTC. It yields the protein CASSQDLGRFNYGYTF.

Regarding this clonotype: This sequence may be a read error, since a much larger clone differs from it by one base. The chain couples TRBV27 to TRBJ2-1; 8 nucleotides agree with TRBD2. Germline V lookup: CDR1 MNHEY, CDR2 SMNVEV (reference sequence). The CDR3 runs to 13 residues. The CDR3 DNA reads TGTGCCAGCAGCGGGGGGGTTTCCAATGAGCAGTGCTTC. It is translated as CASSGGVSNEQCF.

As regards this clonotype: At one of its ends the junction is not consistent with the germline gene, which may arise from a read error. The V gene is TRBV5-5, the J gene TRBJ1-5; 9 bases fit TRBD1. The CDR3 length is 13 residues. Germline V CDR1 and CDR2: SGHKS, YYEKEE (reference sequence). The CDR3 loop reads CVSSRTGDQPQHF. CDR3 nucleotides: TGTGTCAGCAGCCGGACAGGGGATCAGCCCCAGCATTTT. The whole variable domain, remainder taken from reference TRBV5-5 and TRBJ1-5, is DAGVTQSPTHLIKTRGQQVTLRCSPISGHKSVSWYQQVLGQGPQFIFQYYEKEERGRGNFPDRFSARQFPNYSSELNVNALLLGDSALYLCVSSRTGDQPQHFGDGTRLSIL.

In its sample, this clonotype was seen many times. The CDR3 region has the DNA TGTGCCATCACCCCCGGGGCCGACGACACCGGGGAGCTGTTTTTT. Encoded protein: CAITPGADDTGELFF. V and J are TRBV10-3 and TRBJ2-2, with D perhaps matching TRBD1 or TRBD2 (5 bases each). The CDR3 has 15 residues. Looked up from germline, CDR1 is ENHRY and CDR2 is SYGVKD. V lost 7 bases and J lost 3, with 15 bases in between.

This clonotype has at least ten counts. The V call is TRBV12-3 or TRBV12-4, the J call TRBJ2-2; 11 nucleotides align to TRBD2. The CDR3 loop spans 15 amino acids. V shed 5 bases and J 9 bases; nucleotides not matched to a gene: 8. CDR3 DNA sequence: TGTGCCAGCAGTGGATTTAGCGGGGGGGCCCGGGAGCTGTTTTTT. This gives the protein CASSGFSGGARELFF.

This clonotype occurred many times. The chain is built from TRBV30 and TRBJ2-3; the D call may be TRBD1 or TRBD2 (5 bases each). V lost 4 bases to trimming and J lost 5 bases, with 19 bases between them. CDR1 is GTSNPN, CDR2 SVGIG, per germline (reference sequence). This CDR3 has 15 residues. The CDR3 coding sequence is TGTGCCTGGATCTCGGGACCCAACTCCGGAGATACGCAGTATTTT. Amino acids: CAWISGPNSGDTQYF.

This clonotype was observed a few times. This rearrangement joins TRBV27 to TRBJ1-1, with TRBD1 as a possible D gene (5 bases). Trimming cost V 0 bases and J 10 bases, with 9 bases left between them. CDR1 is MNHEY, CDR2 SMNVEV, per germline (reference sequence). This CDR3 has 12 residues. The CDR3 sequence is CASSLSGAVAFF. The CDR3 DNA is TGTGCCAGCAGTTTATCAGGGGCGGTAGCTTTCTTT.

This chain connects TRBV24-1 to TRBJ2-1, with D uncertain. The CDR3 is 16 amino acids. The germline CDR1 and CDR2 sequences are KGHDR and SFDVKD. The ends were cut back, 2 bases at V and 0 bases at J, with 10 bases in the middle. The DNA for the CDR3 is TGTGCCACCAGTGATTCGGGCCAGTCCTCCTACAATGAGCAGTTCTTC. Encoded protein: CATSDSGQSSYNEQFF.

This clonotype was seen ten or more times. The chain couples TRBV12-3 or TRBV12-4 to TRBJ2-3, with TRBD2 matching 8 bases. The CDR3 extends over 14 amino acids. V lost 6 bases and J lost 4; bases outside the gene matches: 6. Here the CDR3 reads CASRLKRGPDTQYF. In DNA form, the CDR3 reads TGTGCCAGCAGACTGAAGCGGGGGCCAGATACGCAGTATTTT.

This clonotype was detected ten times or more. Here the CDR3 reads CASSQPTGLTDTQYF. The CDR3 coding sequence is TGTGCCAGCAGCCAGCCGACAGGGCTCACAGATACGCAGTATTTT. The chain combines TRBV7-2 with TRBJ2-3; 7 nucleotides align to TRBD1. CDR1 SGHTA and CDR2 FQGNSA come from the germline V gene. There are 15 residues in the CDR3. V dropped 5 bases and J dropped 2; count of bases not matched to a gene: 7.

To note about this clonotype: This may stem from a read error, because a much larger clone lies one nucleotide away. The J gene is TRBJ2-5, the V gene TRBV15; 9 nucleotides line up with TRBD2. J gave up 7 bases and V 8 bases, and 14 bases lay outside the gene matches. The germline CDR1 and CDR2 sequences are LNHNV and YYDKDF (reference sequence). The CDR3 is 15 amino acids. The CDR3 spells CATGTAGGAFGTQYF. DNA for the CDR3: TGTGCCACCGGGACTGCGGGGGGGGCCTTCGGGACCCAGTACTTC. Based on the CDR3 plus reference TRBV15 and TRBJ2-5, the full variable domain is DAMVIQNPRYQVTQFGKPVTLSCSQTLNHNVMYWYQQKSSQAPKLLFHYYDKDFNNEADTPDNFQSRRPNTSFCFLDIRSPGLGDTAMYLCATGTAGGAFGTQYFGPGTRLLVL.